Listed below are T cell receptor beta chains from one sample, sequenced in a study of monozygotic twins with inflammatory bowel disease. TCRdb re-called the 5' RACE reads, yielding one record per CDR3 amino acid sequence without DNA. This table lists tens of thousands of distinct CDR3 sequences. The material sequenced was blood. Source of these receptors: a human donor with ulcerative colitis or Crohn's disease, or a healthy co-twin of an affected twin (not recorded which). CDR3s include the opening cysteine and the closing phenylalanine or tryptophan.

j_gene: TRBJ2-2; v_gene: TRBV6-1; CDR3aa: CAGKNMEAGELFF
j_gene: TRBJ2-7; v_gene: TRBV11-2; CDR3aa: CASRLESGGEQYF
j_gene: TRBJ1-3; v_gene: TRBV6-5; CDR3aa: CVSSRGQGTTIYF
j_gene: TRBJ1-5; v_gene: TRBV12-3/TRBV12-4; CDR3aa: CASRRGQGGQPQHF
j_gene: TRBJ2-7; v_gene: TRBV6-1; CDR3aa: CASIFGGVTTYEQYF
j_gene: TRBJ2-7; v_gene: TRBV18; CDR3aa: CASSPGTQSSYEQYF
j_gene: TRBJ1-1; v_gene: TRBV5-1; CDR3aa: CASSSDRGGTEAFF
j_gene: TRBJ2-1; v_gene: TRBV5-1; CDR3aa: CASSFGAGGYNEQFF
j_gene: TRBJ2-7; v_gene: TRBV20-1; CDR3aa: CSARGGGAGRSSYEQYF
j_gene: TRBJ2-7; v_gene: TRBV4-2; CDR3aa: CASSARQGAGEQYF
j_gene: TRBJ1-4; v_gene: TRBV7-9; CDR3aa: CATPPNEANEKLFF
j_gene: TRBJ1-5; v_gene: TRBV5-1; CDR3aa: CASRRDPGLDQHQHF
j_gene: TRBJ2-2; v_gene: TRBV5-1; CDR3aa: CASSSDRGANTGELFF
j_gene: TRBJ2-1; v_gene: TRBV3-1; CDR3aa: CASSQVSGGARRNEQFF
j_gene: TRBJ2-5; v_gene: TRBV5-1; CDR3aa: CASSMLAQGDQTQYF
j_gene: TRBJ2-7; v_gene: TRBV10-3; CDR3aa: CAISELRTGSGEQYF
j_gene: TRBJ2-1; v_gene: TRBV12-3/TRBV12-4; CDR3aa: CASSQGGLGNEQFF
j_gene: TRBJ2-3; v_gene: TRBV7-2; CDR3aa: CASSPLAGGPSTQYF
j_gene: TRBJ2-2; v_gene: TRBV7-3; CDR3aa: CASSPQAANTGELFF
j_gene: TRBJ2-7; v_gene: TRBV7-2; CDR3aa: CASSWASRGDYEQYF
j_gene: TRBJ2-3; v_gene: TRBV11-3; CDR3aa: CASSFRTWDTQYF
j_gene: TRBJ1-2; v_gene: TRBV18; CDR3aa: CASSPSTDIYGYTF
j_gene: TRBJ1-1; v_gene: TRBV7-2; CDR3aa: CASSLGAVGTEAFF
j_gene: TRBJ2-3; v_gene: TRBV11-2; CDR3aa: CASSWFQSTDTQYF
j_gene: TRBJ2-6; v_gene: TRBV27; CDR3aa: CASSSGGSGANVLTF
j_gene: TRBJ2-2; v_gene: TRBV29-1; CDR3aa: CSAQPGGRTGELFF
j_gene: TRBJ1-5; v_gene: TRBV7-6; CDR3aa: CASSLTAAGGQPQHF
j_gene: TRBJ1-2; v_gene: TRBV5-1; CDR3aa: CASSETGSYGYTF
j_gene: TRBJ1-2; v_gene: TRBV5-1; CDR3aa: CASSSDGTGYDGYTF
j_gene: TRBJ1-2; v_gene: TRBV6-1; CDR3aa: CASSSTGTGEHYGYTF
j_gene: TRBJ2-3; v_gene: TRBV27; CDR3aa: CASSTPTGDDTQYF
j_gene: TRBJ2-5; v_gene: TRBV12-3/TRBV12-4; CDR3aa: CASSLQGAGETQYF
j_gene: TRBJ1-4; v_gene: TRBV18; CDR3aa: CASSLTAPTVEMRLFF
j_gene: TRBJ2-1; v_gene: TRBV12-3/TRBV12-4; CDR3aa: CASSLLPKEQFF
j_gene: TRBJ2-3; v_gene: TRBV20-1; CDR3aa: CSARLSSDTQYF
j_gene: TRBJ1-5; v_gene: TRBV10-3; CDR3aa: CAISPEGSQPQHF
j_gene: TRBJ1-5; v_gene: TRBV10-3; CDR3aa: CAIRGGPGNQPQHF
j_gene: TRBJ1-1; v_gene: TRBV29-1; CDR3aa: CSGGQGMNTEAFF
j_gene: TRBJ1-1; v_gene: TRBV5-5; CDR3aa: CASSSGQGVNPEAFF
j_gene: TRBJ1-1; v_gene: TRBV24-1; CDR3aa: CATSHRVGTEAFF
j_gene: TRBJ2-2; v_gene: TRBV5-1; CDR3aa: CASRIGTNTGELFF